This TCR beta chain was documented in a study of patients with pleural tuberculosis. TCRdb independently ran MiXCR on the reads; one entry per CDR3 protein. The top ten hold roughly 16% of the sample, which has 45,000 to 60,000 distinct CDR3 sequences, 7.3% seen once. This clonotype has ten or more counts. The CDR3 extends over 14 amino acids. V was shortened by 3 bases and J by 5 bases, with 13 bases between the two germline ends. CDR1 is MNHEY, CDR2 SMNVEV, per germline (reference sequence). The rearrangement uses TRBV27 and TRBJ2-5, with a possible D match to TRBD2 (6 bases). This sequence originates from a human donor with pleural tuberculosis. The CDR3 loop reads CASSFGGTSETQYF. The CDR3 nucleotides are TGTGCCAGCAGTTTCGGCGGGACTTCGGAGACCCAGTACTTC.